The next 15 T cell receptor beta chains were all read from a single sample in a study of EBV T-cell therapy then PD-1 blockade in nasopharyngeal carcinoma. Their specific antigens are unknown. Time point noted: 266 days after commencement of treatment, after nivolumab therapy. Stated treatment: AdE1-LMPpoly-expanded autologous EBV-specific T-cell therapy followed by anti-PD-1 nivolumab. Measured with immunoSEQ multiplex PCR; TCRdb has only the in-frame clones, and not every one. Of around 20,000 clones in the sample, about 80% are singletons; the top ten hold roughly a third. Specimen: CD8+ T cells from blood, collected at day 266 from a patient whose treatment included autologous EBV-specific T cells and nivolumab. Receptors originate from a man between 35 and 55 years old with nasopharyngeal carcinoma.

In this sample, this clone turned up once. The chain employs TRBV27 and TRBJ2-1; TRBD2 agrees at 16 bases. Germline CDR1 and CDR2: MNHEY and SMNVEV (reference sequence). There are 17 residues in the CDR3. The ends lost 4 bases at V and 5 bases at J; junction bases unmatched: 5. CDR3 bases: TGTGCCAGCAGTTCGGGACTAGCGGGGGGGGGAAACAATGAGCAGTTCTTC. This encodes CASSSGLAGGGNNEQFF.

This chain uses TRBV10-1 with TRBJ2-7; D may be TRBD1 or TRBD2 (6 bases each). Germline assignment: CDR1 WNHNN and CDR2 SYGVQD (reference sequence). The CDR3 spans 14 residues. Trimming removed 6 bases from V and 3 bases from J, with 15 bases in between. CDR3 sequence (DNA): TGCGCCAGCAGCGAGAGGGGGGCAAGCTACGAGCAGTACTTC. It translates to CASSERGASYEQYF.

A few counts support this clone. The gene calls are TRBV5-1 and TRBJ1-4; 7 nucleotides align to TRBD1. V gave up 0 bases and J gave up 8 bases; unmatched junction bases: 7. Germline V lookup: CDR1 SGHRS, CDR2 YFSETQ. The CDR3 has 15 amino acids. The CDR3 nucleotides read TGCGCCAGCAGCTTGGAGGGGGCTTATAGCGAAAAACTGTTTTTT. Residues: CASSLEGAYSEKLFF.

The chain is built from TRBV4-2 and TRBJ2-1; 8 bases match TRBD2. V shed 0 bases, J shed 0 bases, and the junction held 4 bases outside the gene matches. The length of the CDR3 is 17 residues. CDR1 is LGHNA and CDR2 is YNFKEQ in the germline V gene. DNA of the CDR3: TGTGCCAGCAGCCAAGATTCGGGACTAGACTCCTACAATGAGCAGTTCTTC. It is translated as CASSQDSGLDSYNEQFF.

The J gene is TRBJ1-6, the V gene TRBV27, with 8 bases that match TRBD1. This CDR3 spans 14 amino acids. CDR1 and CDR2 (germline): MNHEY, SMNVEV (reference sequence). J gave up 9 bases and V 8 bases, and 9 bases lay outside the gene matches. The CDR3 sequence is CASGIGQGRSPLHF. For the CDR3, the DNA is TGTGCCAGCGGTATCGGACAGGGTCGTTCACCCCTCCACTTT.

The chain links TRBV4-3 to TRBJ1-2; D unresolved. V was shortened by 3 bases and J by 2 bases, with 16 bases between the two germline ends. CDR1 is LGHNA and CDR2 is YSLEER in the germline V gene. This CDR3 region has 16 residues. CDR3 coding DNA: TGCGCCAGCAGCCAGCTGCTCCTGGCAGCCAACTATGGCTACACCTTC. This codes for CASSQLLLAANYGYTF.

The CDR3 coding sequence is TGTGCCACCTCGGGAGGTCCAAAGCGCGGTACGCAGTATTTT. As protein: CATSGGPKRGTQYF. The rearrangement joins TRBV24-1 to TRBJ2-3; TRBD2 agrees at 7 bases. The V segment lost 9 bases and the J segment 8 bases; nucleotides outside the gene matches: 13. The germline V gene has CDR1 KGHDR and CDR2 SFDVKD. The CDR3 sequence is 14 residues long.

The chain is built from TRBV6-6 and TRBJ1-2; tentatively, D is TRBD1 (6 bases). There are 15 residues in the CDR3. CDR1 is MNHNY, CDR2 SVGAGI, per germline (reference sequence). The V end lost 5 bases, the J end lost 3 bases, and 16 bases lay between the germline ends. CDR3 nucleotide sequence: TGTGCCAGCAGTCGATCACAGGGAGGGCACTATGGCTACACCTTC. Amino acid sequence: CASSRSQGGHYGYTF.

This rearrangement joins TRBV7-3 to TRBJ2-1, with D tentatively TRBD1 or TRBD2 (5 bases each). Germline CDR1 reads SGHTA; CDR2 reads FQGTGA. This CDR3 contains 14 residues. Trimming shortened V by 3 bases and J by 5 bases, and 11 bases separated the two germline ends. CDR3 DNA sequence: TGTGCCAGCAGCTTTGGGGGATACAACAATGAGCAGTTCTTC. This codes for CASSFGGYNNEQFF.

Only one count was recorded for this clone. V gene TRBV1 combines with J gene TRBJ1-6; the table names TRBD1, a call not compared with the DNA. TRBV1 is a recognized pseudogene. This CDR3 region has 17 residues. The CDR3, as DNA: TGCACCAGCAGCCAAGATAGCGACAGGGGGCCTAATTCACCCCTCCACTTT. Protein sequence: CTSSQDSDRGPNSPLHF.

This chain connects TRBV19 to TRBJ2-2; 14 nucleotides match TRBD2. J gave up 2 bases and V 8 bases, and 4 bases lay outside the gene matches. The CDR3 length is 16 residues. Germline V lookup: CDR1 LNHDA, CDR2 SQIVND (reference sequence). The CDR3 DNA follows: TGTGCCAGTGGGACTAGCGGGGGCCGCAACACCGGGGAGCTGTTTTTT. Translated: CASGTSGGRNTGELFF.

This clone is deemed medium-sized. The J gene is TRBJ1-2, the V gene TRBV6-5, with 7 bases fitting TRBD1. With V trimmed by 7 bases and J by 4 bases, 3 bases remained unmatched. The CDR3 has 12 amino acids. CDR1 is MNHEY and CDR2 is SVGAGI in the germline V gene. The CDR3 here is CASMSGGYGYTF. As DNA, the CDR3 is TGTGCCAGCATGTCAGGGGGCTATGGCTACACCTTC.

The genes are TRBV7-9 and TRBJ2-7; 8 bases are a match to TRBD1. The V gene end was trimmed by 7 bases and the J gene end by 1 base; junction bases not matched to a gene: 3. Germline CDR1 and CDR2: SEHNR and FQNEAQ (reference sequence). The CDR3 extends over 13 amino acids. The CDR3 sequence is CASNRGMSYEQYF. In DNA form, the CDR3 reads TGTGCCAGCAACAGGGGGATGTCCTACGAGCAGTACTTC.

V gene TRBV6-1 combines with J gene TRBJ2-6; 7 positions match TRBD1. Germline V gene sequence: CDR1 MNHNS, CDR2 SASEGT. V lost 2 bases and J lost 2; bases outside the gene matches: 0. This CDR3 has 15 residues. The DNA of the CDR3 is TGTGCCAGCAGTGAAACAGGGGCTGGGGCCAACGTCCTGACTTTC. Translated: CASSETGAGANVLTF.

This clone has just a few counts. The V gene is TRBV7-9, the J gene TRBJ2-1; 7 bases fit TRBD1. After removal of 2 bases from V and 4 bases from J, the junction contained 2 bases not matched to a gene. Germline V gene lookup returns CDR1 SEHNR and CDR2 FQNEAQ (reference sequence). The CDR3 is 14 amino acids. Here the CDR3 DNA reads TGTGCCAGCAGCTTATGGGGACAGTACAATGAGCAGTTCTTC. It codes for CASSLWGQYNEQFF.